The clone carrying this T cell receptor beta chain was picked up a small number of times. The data were taken from a study of human T cells and chemical hapten exposure. This CDR3 region has 11 residues. Germline CDR1 reads MNHEY; CDR2 reads SVGEGT. Trimming left V 8 bases short and J 5 bases short, with 9 bases between. The time point: pre-sensitization, week 0. Treatment reported: therapeutic diphenylcyclopropenone sensitization with weekly scalp DPC. During construction of the library, unique molecular identifiers were attached to individual cDNA molecules for quantitative, reproducible TCR counting. One entry per CDR3 protein results from TCRdb running MiXCR on the RACE reads. The sample carries about 380,000 distinct CDR3 sequences, approximately 5% recorded once.

This chain uses TRBV6-2 or TRBV6-3 with TRBJ1-1; no reliable D call. This TCR was recovered from a woman in her 50s with alopecia areata. Some clones in this sample may be carry-over from other donors' samples. The sequences come from whole blood, collected in connection with sensitization to the hapten diphenylcyclopropenone (DPC). The CDR3 DNA reads TGTGCCAGCGGGTGGGGAACTGAAGCTTTCTTT. Protein sequence: CASGWGTEAFF.